Shown below are 12 T cell receptor beta chains from a single sample sequenced in a study of shared clonotypes between healthy human individuals. The method was immunoSEQ multiplex PCR; TCRdb's version includes in-frame clones alone and lacks a portion of them. Among about 2.3 million clones, about 92% were seen once, and the ten largest hold 0.39%. Sequenced sample: naive CD4+ T cells from PBMCs. Subset meaning: CD45RA+ positively selected. Receptors were obtained from a young man in good health. Some clones in this sample may be carry-over from other donors' samples.

About this clone: The sample has other DNA sequences that encode this CDR3 too. The chain carries TRBV5-1 and TRBJ2-5; D perhaps matches TRBD1 (5 bases). Germline assignment: CDR1 SGHRS and CDR2 YFSETQ. The V end lost 3 bases, the J end lost 1 base, and 10 bases lay between the germline ends. CDR3 length: 14 amino acids. CDR3 coding DNA: TGCGCCAGCAGCTCGCTAGGGGCCCAAGAGACCCAGTACTTC. This encodes CASSSLGAQETQYF.

This sequence joins TRBV25-1 and TRBJ2-2; TRBD2 matches 12 bases. Germline lookup yields CDR1 MGHDK and CDR2 SYGVNS. This CDR3 has 16 residues. The junction had 6 bases not matched to a gene; V was cut back by 5 bases and J by 5 bases. The CDR3 sequence is CASSIPSGRATGELFF. The CDR3 DNA reads TGTGCCAGCAGTATACCTAGCGGGAGGGCTACCGGGGAGCTGTTTTTT.

The chain recombines TRBV27 with TRBJ1-5; 7 bases fit TRBD1. With 3 bases clipped from V and 5 bases from J, the junction kept 4 bases outside the gene matches. There are 14 residues in the CDR3. Germline loops: CDR1 MNHEY, CDR2 SMNVEV (reference sequence). CDR3 bases: TGTGCCAGCAGTTTGACAGGGTTTTATCAGCCCCAGCATTTT. Translated: CASSLTGFYQPQHF.

This clone has just one count. This sequence joins TRBV25-1 and TRBJ2-3; D remains unclear. V dropped 6 bases and J dropped 1 base, with 17 bases sitting between them. This CDR3 region has 16 residues. Per germline, CDR1 MGHDK and CDR2 SYGVNS. CDR3 sequence: CASSFPIVEGTDTQYF. The CDR3, as DNA: TGTGCCAGCAGCTTCCCCATTGTTGAGGGCACAGATACGCAGTATTTT.

This clone came up once. The sample contains more than one DNA sequence encoding this CDR3. The chain joins TRBV29-1 to TRBJ2-5, with 7 bases lining up with TRBD1. Germline lookup yields CDR1 SQVTM and CDR2 ANQGSEA. The CDR3 runs to 12 residues. V shed 7 bases, J shed 1 base, and the junction held 3 bases outside the gene matches. As DNA, the CDR3 is TGCAGCGGTCGACAGGGCCAAGAGACCCAGTACTTC. Translating gives CSGRQGQETQYF.

The genes are TRBV30 and TRBJ2-3, with 8 bases matching TRBD2. This CDR3 contains 13 residues. The V and J ends lost 8 bases and 6 bases, in that order; junction bases with no gene match: 10. In germline, CDR1 is GTSNPN, CDR2 SVGIG (reference sequence). CDR3 nucleotides: TGTGCCGGCGAAGCGGGAGCGGGGGATACGCAGTATTTT. It encodes CAGEAGAGDTQYF.

This chain uses TRBV9 with TRBJ2-1, with 8 bases identical to TRBD2. This CDR3 is built from 16 residues. Germline loops: CDR1 SGDLS, CDR2 YYNGEE. V lost 0 bases and J lost 7; bases outside the gene matches: 9. CDR3 nucleotide sequence: TGTGCCAGCAGCGTAGACCCCGGGGGGGAGTGGAATGAGCAGTTCTTC. Encoded protein: CASSVDPGGEWNEQFF.

The CDR3, as DNA: TGTGCCAGCAGCTTAGCGCATACCGGGACAGGAGATAGCAATCAGCCCCAGCATTTT. It encodes CASSLAHTGTGDSNQPQHF. This sequence joins TRBV7-2 and TRBJ1-5; 8 nucleotides match TRBD1. J was trimmed by 0 bases and V by 0 bases; bases with no gene match: 10. The CDR3 loop spans 19 amino acids. CDR1 is SGHTA, CDR2 FQGNSA, per germline. The full variable domain, its missing parts supplied by reference TRBV7-2 and TRBJ1-5, is GAGVSQSPSNKVTEKGKDVELRCDPISGHTALYWYRQSLGQGLEFLIYFQGNSAPDKSGLPSDRFSAERTGGSVSTLTIQRTQQEDSAVYLCASSLAHTGTGDSNQPQHFGDGTRLSIL.

V usage is TRBV6-1 and J usage is TRBJ1-3; D ambiguous. V lost 6 bases, J lost 4 bases, and 7 bases lay in between. Germline-derived CDR1 and CDR2 are MNHNS and SASEGT. This CDR3 has 12 amino acids. The CDR3 reads CASSSTGNTIYF. CDR3 sequence (DNA): TGTGCCAGCAGCAGTACCGGAAACACCATATATTTT.

This clone has only one observation. V and J are TRBV28 and TRBJ2-7; 7 bases map to TRBD1. With V trimmed by 7 bases and J by 4 bases, 4 bases remained unmatched. Germline V CDR1 and CDR2: MDHEN, SYDVKM. The CDR3 is 12 residues long. The CDR3: CASNDRAYEQYF. The DNA of the CDR3 is TGTGCCAGCAACGACAGGGCTTACGAGCAGTACTTC.

The chain uses TRBV4-1 and TRBJ2-5; D is possibly TRBD1 or TRBD2 (7 bases each). Deletions cut 2 bases from V and 4 bases from J, with 17 bases between. This CDR3 comprises 16 residues. CDR1 is MGHRA, CDR2 YSYEKL, per germline. The CDR3 sequence is CASSQFRQGGLETQYF. Here the CDR3 DNA reads TGCGCCAGCAGCCAATTTAGACAGGGAGGGCTAGAGACCCAGTACTTC.

The CDR3 spells CASSLYGSSYEQYF. CDR3 in DNA: TGTGCCAGCAGCTTATACGGGAGCTCCTACGAGCAGTACTTC. The chain joins TRBV11-1 to TRBJ2-7; tentative D call: TRBD2 (6 bases). The CDR3 is 14 amino acids. Trimming removed 2 bases at V and 0 bases at J, with 8 bases between. The germline V gene encodes CDR1 SGHAT and CDR2 FQDESV (reference sequence). The variable domain in full, completed from reference TRBV11-1 and TRBJ2-7, reads EAEVAQSPRYKITEKSQAVAFWCDPISGHATLYWYRQILGQGPELLVQFQDESVVDDSQLPKDRFSAERLKGVDSTLKIQPAELGDSAMYLCASSLYGSSYEQYFGPGTRLTVT.